These T cell receptor beta chains were read from a single sample in a study of T cells in Graves' hyperthyroidism and ophthalmopathy. TCRdb ran MiXCR on the multiplex PCR reads and lists one entry per CDR3 protein. The sample contains over 250,000 distinct CDR3 sequences, 20% to 25% of which appear only once. The sample consisted of blood. The receptors come from a man aged 25-40 years with Graves' ophthalmopathy. Each CDR3 is given with its conserved first and last residue. D genes are given only for firm matches. Expanded clones get a size class; other rows say once, few or many, or leave the size out.

V gene	CDR3 length	J gene	clone size	D gene	CDR3 DNA	CDR3 protein
TRBV20-1	15	TRBJ1-1	.	.	TGCAGTGCTAGAGACCCTGAGGGGGGGTACACTGAAGCTTTCTTT	CSARDPEGGYTEAFF
TRBV5-1	14	TRBJ2-2	.	.	TGCGCCAGCAGCTTAAGGTCGAACACCGGGGAGCTGTTTTTT	CASSLRSNTGELFF
TRBV3-1	13	TRBJ1-1	many	.	TGTGCCAGCAGCCAAGGTTCGAGGGCTGAAGCTTTCTTT	CASSQGSRAEAFF
TRBV2	15	TRBJ1-5	.	.	TGTGCCAGCAGCGATCAGGGGTATGCGAGTCAGCCCCAGCATTTT	CASSDQGYASQPQHF
TRBV20-1	15	TRBJ2-5	.	TRBD2	TGCAGTGCTAGAGATGGCGGGAGAGGCCAAGAGACCCAGTACTTC	CSARDGGRGQETQYF
TRBV18	15	TRBJ2-7	few	.	TGTGCCAGCTCAGGCCCTCCCGGAACAGCTTACGAGCAGTACTTC	CASSGPPGTAYEQYF
TRBV24-1	18	TRBJ2-1	.	TRBD2	TGTGCCACCAGTGATTCAAAGCCGGGACTAGCGGGAGGGGCTGAGCAGTTCTTC	CATSDSKPGLAGGAEQFF
TRBV5-1	15	TRBJ2-6	.	.	TGCGCCAGCAGCTTGGAAGGGTTTGGGGCCAACGTCCTGACTTTC	CASSLEGFGANVLTF
TRBV3-1	15	TRBJ1-1	many	.	TGTGCCAGCAGCCTCGGGTTAGGGGTAAACACTGAAGCTTTCTTT	CASSLGLGVNTEAFF
TRBV20-1	15	TRBJ1-2	few	TRBD1	TGCAGTGCTAGGGCGCAGGGGGGCCTCGCGCGTGGCTACACCTTC	CSARAQGGLARGYTF
TRBV5-4	15	TRBJ2-2	.	TRBD2	TGTGCCAGCAGCTTGGGGCTAGCGGACTACCGGGAGCTGTTTTTT	CASSLGLADYRELFF
TRBV5-1	17	TRBJ2-6	.	TRBD2	TGCGCCAGCAGCTTGACTAGCGGAGTTACTGGGGCCAACGTCCTGACTTTC	CASSLTSGVTGANVLTF